The text below deals with one TCR beta chain. This record comes from a study of blood T cell repertoires in COVID-19. About the study: COVID-19 samples, acute and convalescent, were from the United States, Italy and Spain. T cells, B-cell-depleted T cells, or PBMCs supplied cDNA or gDNA.

Followed over time, Seattle patients had been enrolled while infection was active. Measured with immunoSEQ multiplex PCR; TCRdb has only the in-frame clones, and not every one. The repertoire holds some 180,000 clones, approximately 80% seen once, with approximately 9.9% in the top ten. This CDR3 region has 15 residues. Germline CDR1 is MGHRA and CDR2 is YSYEKL. V lost 0 bases, J lost 8 bases, and 11 bases lay in between. The specimen was peripheral blood. This chain connects TRBV4-1 to TRBJ1-6; D might be TRBD1 (5 bases). This TCR was recovered from a woman aged 40 to 50 with COVID-19, enrolled during active disease. CDR3 in amino acids: CASSQDKGMDSPLHF. DNA of the CDR3: TGCGCCAGCAGCCAAGATAAGGGGATGGATTCACCCCTCCACTTT.